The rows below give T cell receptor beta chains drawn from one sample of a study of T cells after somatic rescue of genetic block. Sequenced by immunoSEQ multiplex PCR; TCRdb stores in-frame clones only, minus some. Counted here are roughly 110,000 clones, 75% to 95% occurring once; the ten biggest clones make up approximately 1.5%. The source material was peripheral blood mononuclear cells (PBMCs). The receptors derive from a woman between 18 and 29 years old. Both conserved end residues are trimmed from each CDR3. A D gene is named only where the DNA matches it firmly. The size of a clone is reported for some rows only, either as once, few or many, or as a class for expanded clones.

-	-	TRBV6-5	ASRGGNQPQH
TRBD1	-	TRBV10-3	AISESRGDSSYGYT
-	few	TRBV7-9	ASSLSASGYYGYT
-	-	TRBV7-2	ASSRGTGTLDGYT
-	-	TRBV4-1	ASSQERGNSPLH
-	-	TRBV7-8	ASSLGRSSSYEQY
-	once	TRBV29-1	SVEEPREYQETQY
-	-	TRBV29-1	SVSLWESEQY
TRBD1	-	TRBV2	ASRYETGVETEAF
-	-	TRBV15	ATSRTFENTEAF
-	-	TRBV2	AGQGWSYEQY
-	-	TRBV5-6	ASSLAPTAFGGQPQH
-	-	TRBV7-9	ASSLGAGGEKLF
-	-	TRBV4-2	ASSPLNEQF
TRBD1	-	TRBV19	ASSITPRGRDTEAF
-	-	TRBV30	AWRVSYEQY
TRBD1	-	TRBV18	ASSLSGTGIGNTIY
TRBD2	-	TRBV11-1	ASSSPGLAGVRNNEQF
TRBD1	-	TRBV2	ASVARGDRATGELF
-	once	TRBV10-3	AISESQGLSNTGELF
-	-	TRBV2	ASSVAHINEQF
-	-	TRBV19	ASSTPPGAGLINYGYT
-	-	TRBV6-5	ASSYSRQENYGYT
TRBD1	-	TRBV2	ASRGTGGNYGYT
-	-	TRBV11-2	ASSLVSYNSPLH
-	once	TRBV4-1	ASSQEGLSNTGELF
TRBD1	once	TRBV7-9	ASSLAGTGDYEQY
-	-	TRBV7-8	ASSGFGRGLNEKLF
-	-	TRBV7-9	ASSSGPGQAYGYT
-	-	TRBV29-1	SAGGGLGVNEQF
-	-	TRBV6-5	ASGYSPYNSPLH
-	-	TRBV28	ASSQVQPAFDSPLH
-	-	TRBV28	ASSLAGRGSGNSPLH